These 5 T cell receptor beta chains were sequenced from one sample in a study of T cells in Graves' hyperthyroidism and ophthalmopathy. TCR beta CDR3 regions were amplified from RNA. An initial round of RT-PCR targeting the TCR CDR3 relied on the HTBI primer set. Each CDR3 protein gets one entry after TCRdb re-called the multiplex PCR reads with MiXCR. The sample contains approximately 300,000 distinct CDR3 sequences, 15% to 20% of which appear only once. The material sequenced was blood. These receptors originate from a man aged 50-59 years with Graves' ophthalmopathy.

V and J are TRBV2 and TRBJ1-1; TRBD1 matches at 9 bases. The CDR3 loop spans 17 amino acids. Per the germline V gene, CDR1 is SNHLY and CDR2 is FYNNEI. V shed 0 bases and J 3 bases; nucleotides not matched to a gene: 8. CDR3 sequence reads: CASSEAQLQGADTEAFF. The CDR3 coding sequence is TGTGCCAGCAGTGAAGCGCAGTTACAGGGGGCAGACACTGAAGCTTTCTTT.

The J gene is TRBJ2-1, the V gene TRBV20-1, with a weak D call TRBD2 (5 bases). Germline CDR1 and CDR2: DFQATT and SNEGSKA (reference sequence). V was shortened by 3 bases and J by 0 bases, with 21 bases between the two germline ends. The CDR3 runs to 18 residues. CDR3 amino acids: CSASGRKSGPSSYNEQFF. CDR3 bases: TGCAGTGCTAGTGGGAGAAAAAGCGGACCGAGCTCCTACAATGAGCAGTTCTTC.

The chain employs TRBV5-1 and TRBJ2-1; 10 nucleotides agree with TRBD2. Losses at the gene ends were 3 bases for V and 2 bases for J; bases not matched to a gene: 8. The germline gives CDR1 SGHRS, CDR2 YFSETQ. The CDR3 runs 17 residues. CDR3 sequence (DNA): TGCGCCAGCAGCTCACGACCCCTAGCGGGAGCCTACAATGAGCAGTTCTTC. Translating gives CASSSRPLAGAYNEQFF.

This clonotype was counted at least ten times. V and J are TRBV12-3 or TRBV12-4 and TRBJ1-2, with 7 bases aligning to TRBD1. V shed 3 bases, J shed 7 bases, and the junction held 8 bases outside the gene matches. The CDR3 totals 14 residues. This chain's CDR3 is CASSFGDRVIGYTF. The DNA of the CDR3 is TGTGCCAGCAGTTTCGGCGACAGGGTGATTGGCTACACCTTC.

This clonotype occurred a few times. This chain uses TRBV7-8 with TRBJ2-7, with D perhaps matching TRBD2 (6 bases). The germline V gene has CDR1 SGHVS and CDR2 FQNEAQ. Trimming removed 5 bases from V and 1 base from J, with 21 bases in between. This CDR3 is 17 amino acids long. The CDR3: CASSTPMGGMLSYEQYF. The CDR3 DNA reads TGTGCCAGCAGCACCCCCATGGGCGGGATGTTGTCCTACGAGCAGTACTTC.